Many counts were recorded for the clone carrying this T cell receptor (beta chain). Its antigen is as yet unknown. The data belong to a study of T cells in Graves' hyperthyroidism and ophthalmopathy. Looking at the study overall: The initial diagnosis was the point when peripheral blood was collected, ahead of any treatment. Notes on the study in general: Ophthalmopathy cases were set apart from stable hyperthyroidism by a 13 V-J model. Before onset, by a median of approximately 6.2 months, the model predicted ophthalmopathy.

CDR1 MDHEN and CDR2 SYDVKM come from the germline V gene. Deletions cut 2 bases from V and 4 bases from J, with 11 bases between. This CDR3 spans 14 amino acids. With a duration under 2 months, the hyperthyroidism was newly diagnosed in patients aged 18 to 65. RNA transcripts yielded amplified TCR beta CDR3 regions. First-round RT-PCR targeting the TCR CDR3 was performed with the HTBI primer set. MiXCR, applied by TCRdb to the multiplex PCR reads, yields one record per CDR3 protein. The sample carries around 520,000 distinct CDR3 sequences, 11% to 15% recorded once. The chain combines TRBV28 with TRBJ1-2; a possible D gene is TRBD1 (5 bases). Sequences were obtained from blood. The sequence derives from a middle-aged woman with Graves' hyperthyroidism. The CDR3 protein is CASSLGTVTYGYTF. The CDR3 nucleotides are TGTGCCAGCAGTTTAGGGACTGTGACCTATGGCTACACCTTC.